The rows below give T cell receptor beta chains drawn from one sample of a study of blood T cells in healthy people across ages. One entry per CDR3 protein results from TCRdb running MiXCR on the 5' RACE reads. The table has 650,000 or so distinct CDR3 sequences, more than 45% seen once. Sequencing used blood. The receptors derive from a woman of 80 years or more in good health. The CDR3 runs from the conserved cysteine through the conserved F or W. The D gene is left open where the match is weak. Clone size, where shown, is once, few, many, or a class for clones that have expanded.

>TRBJ2-7|12|TRBV27|.|.
TGTGCCAGCAGTTTTCCGGGATACGAGCAGTACTTC
CASSFPGYEQYF
>TRBJ2-7|15|TRBV25-1|once|TRBD1
TGTGCCAGCAGTGTGACAGGGGCGGACTACAATGAGCAGTACTTC
CASSVTGADYNEQYF
>TRBJ2-5|16|TRBV11-2|.|TRBD2
TGTGCCAGCAGCTTAGGTCCTAGCGGGAGTTTGGGTGAGCAGTACTTC
CASSLGPSGSLGEQYF
>TRBJ2-3|14|TRBV15|many|.
TGTGCCACCAGCAGAGATGGAGGGTCAGATACGCAGTATTTT
CATSRDGGSDTQYF
>TRBJ2-7|14|TRBV6-6|few|TRBD1
TGTGCCAGCAGTACTGGACAGGGGACCTACGAGCAGTACTTC
CASSTGQGTYEQYF
>TRBJ2-7|17|TRBV3-1|.|.
TGTGCCAGCAGCCAAGTTGGAGGACGAGCAGGGAAATACGAGCAGTACTTC
CASSQVGGRAGKYEQYF
>TRBJ2-1|15|TRBV28|many|.
TGTGCCAGCCGTTTGGGGACCGTAGCCTACAATGAGCAGTTCTTC
CASRLGTVAYNEQFF
>TRBJ2-3|13|TRBV7-2|.|.
TGTGCCAGCAGCGTATCTACCACAGATACGCAGTATTTT
CASSVSTTDTQYF
>TRBJ2-1|15|TRBV27|.|TRBD2
TGTGCCAGCAGTTTAGGGGCGGGGGGGATGTATGAGCAGTTCTTC
CASSLGAGGMYEQFF
>TRBJ1-3|15|TRBV10-3|.|TRBD1
TGTGCCATTCGCGCAGGGGGAGGCTCTGGAAACACCATATATTTT
CAIRAGGGSGNTIYF
>TRBJ2-7|14|TRBV5-1|many|TRBD1
TGTGCCAGCAGCCCAAACGGACAGGGCTACGAGCAGTACTTC
CASSPNGQGYEQYF
>TRBJ1-1|15|TRBV12-3/TRBV12-4|many|.
TGTGCCAGCAGTCCCCGCGGAGGGTCGAACACTGAAGCTTTCTTT
CASSPRGGSNTEAFF
>TRBJ2-7|16|TRBV11-2|.|TRBD2
TGTGCCAGCAGCTTAACTAGCGGGGGGATCTCCTACGAGCAGTACTTC
CASSLTSGGISYEQYF
>TRBJ2-5|12|TRBV3-1|.|.
TGTGCCAGCAGCCAAATCCAAGAGGCCCAGTACTTC
CASSQIQEAQYF
>TRBJ2-7|11|TRBV3-1|.|.
TGTGCCAGCAGCCAAAGGAGTCAGCAGTACTTC
CASSQRSQQYF
>TRBJ1-2|14|TRBV4-2|many|TRBD1
TGTGCCAGCAGCCTTCTCAGGGGGAAAGGAGGCTACACCTTC
CASSLLRGKGGYTF
>TRBJ2-7|13|TRBV29-1|many|.
TGCAGCGTGCGGAAGGACAGAGCCTACGAGCAGTACTTC
CSVRKDRAYEQYF
>TRBJ1-2|13|TRBV20-1|.|.
TGCAGTGCTAGAGACCGGACCCGGTGGGGCTACACCTTC
CSARDRTRWGYTF
>TRBJ2-1|15|TRBV7-2|many|.
TGTGCCAGCAGCTCACAAGGACTCTCCTACAATGAGCAGTTCTTC
CASSSQGLSYNEQFF
>TRBJ2-5|12|TRBV5-1|.|.
TGCGCCAGCAGCATGGCCAGAGAGACCCAGTACTTC
CASSMARETQYF
>TRBJ2-1|20|TRBV7-9|.|TRBD2
TGTGCCAGCAGCACCCCGGGGACTAGCGGAGGGGGAAGGGACTACAATGAGCAGTTCTTC
CASSTPGTSGGGRDYNEQFF
>TRBJ1-5|13|TRBV12-3/TRBV12-4|.|TRBD1
TGTGCCAGCAGGGGACAGACGCTTCAGCCCCAGCATTTT
CASRGQTLQPQHF
>TRBJ1-2|17|TRBV6-6|.|TRBD1
TGTGCCAGCTCCCTTGGCCGGGGGACAGAACTAAAGCGGGGCTACACCTTC
CASSLGRGTELKRGYTF
>TRBJ1-2|14|TRBV5-1|.|TRBD1
TGCGCCAGCAGCATACAGGGGGCTTACTATGGCTACACCTTC
CASSIQGAYYGYTF
>TRBJ1-2|13|TRBV12-3/TRBV12-4|many|.
TGTGCCAGCAGCTCACAGCTTAACTATGGCTACACCTTC
CASSSQLNYGYTF
>TRBJ1-1|14|TRBV5-1|.|.
TGCGCCAGCAGCTTGGGGTCGGGGGACACTGGAGCTTTCTTT
CASSLGSGDTGAFF
>TRBJ1-2|13|TRBV30|.|.
TGTGCCTGGAGGCCGAAGGGGGTGCTTGGCTACACCTTC
CAWRPKGVLGYTF
>TRBJ1-1|14|TRBV24-1|.|TRBD1
TGTGCCACCAGTGGCCCCGGACAGGGCCCTGAAGCTTTCTTT
CATSGPGQGPEAFF
>TRBJ1-1|16|TRBV5-1|once|.
TGCGCCAGCAGCTTGAAGCCAACCGCAGGCTACACTGAAGCTTTCTTT
CASSLKPTAGYTEAFF
>TRBJ2-5|13|TRBV27|many|.
TGTGCCAGCAGTTTATCTATTAAAGAGACCCAGTACTTC
CASSLSIKETQYF